The clone carrying this T cell receptor (beta chain) was recorded many times. Its cognate antigen is unknown. These data belong to a study of T cells in Graves' hyperthyroidism and ophthalmopathy. Study-wide results and limits: Ophthalmopathy was separated from stable hyperthyroidism by a 13 V-J model. Peripheral blood also featured most of the thyroid clonotypes expanded above 0.001.

This CDR3 has 18 residues. Trimming took off 6 bases at V and 2 bases at J, with 20 bases between the two ends. Per germline, CDR1 MNHEY and CDR2 SMNVEV (reference sequence). The investigators amplified TCR beta CDR3 regions from RNA transcripts. The primer set for the first-round RT-PCR of the TCR CDR3 was HTBI. MiXCR was run by TCRdb on the multiplex PCR reads, yielding one entry per CDR3 protein. The sample comprises 360,000 or so distinct CDR3 sequences, about a fifth of which are singletons, and about 3.5% rests with the top ten. Specimen: blood. The receptor was derived from a woman between 18 and 29 years old with Graves' hyperthyroidism. V is TRBV27 and J is TRBJ2-6; D possibly corresponds to TRBD1 (6 bases). The CDR3 nucleotides read TGTGCCAGCAGGCGCGGACTCAGGGGTTTCCCTGGGGCCAACGTCCTGACTTTC. Residues: CASRRGLRGFPGANVLTF. Variable domain in full (rest from reference TRBV27 and TRBJ2-6): EAQVTQNPRYLITVTGKKLTVTCSQNMNHEYMSWYRQDPGLGLRQIYYSMNVEVTDKGDVPEGYKVSRKEKRNFPLILESPSPNQTSLYFCASRRGLRGFPGANVLTFGAGSRLTVL.